This T cell receptor (beta chain) was recovered during a study of cytomegalovirus exposure and HLA in healthy donors. J gave up 2 bases and V 7 bases, and 7 bases lay outside the gene matches. The CDR3 extends over 15 amino acids. In germline, CDR1 is LNHDA, CDR2 SQIVND (reference sequence). PCR involved 60 Vbeta and 13 Jbeta primers. Repertoires were generated with immunoSEQ multiplex PCR, while TCRdb's copy carries only in-frame clones and drops some. The table lists 150,000 to 200,000 clones, roughly 74% of them singletons. V is TRBV19 and J is TRBJ1-2; 10 bases match TRBD1. The source is a woman aged 25 to 45 in good health and CMV-seropositive. The sample taken for sequencing was PBMCs. The CDR3 nucleotides read TGTGCCAGTACCTCACCGGGACAGGGGAACTATGGCTACACCTTC. Its protein is CASTSPGQGNYGYTF.